The 30 T cell receptor beta chains listed next were all sequenced from one sample in a study of T cells in Graves' hyperthyroidism and ophthalmopathy. Using RNA transcripts as the source, TCR beta CDR3 regions were amplified. First-round RT-PCR targeting the TCR CDR3 was performed with the HTBI primer set. Via MiXCR, TCRdb re-called the multiplex PCR reads, giving one row per CDR3 protein. The profile shows around 800,000 distinct CDR3 sequences, about 38% of them singletons. The sample taken for sequencing was blood. The origin of the receptors is a man between 18 and 35 years old with Graves' hyperthyroidism.

This clonotype was seen many times. DNA of the CDR3: TGTGCCAGTAGGGGGGCAGGGGAGAGTAATTCACCCCTCCACTTT. Its protein product is CASRGAGESNSPLHF. The chain carries TRBV19 and TRBJ1-6; D is possibly TRBD1 (6 bases). The germline V gene encodes CDR1 LNHDA and CDR2 SQIVND (reference sequence). V dropped 6 bases and J dropped 6 bases, with 15 bases sitting between them. CDR3 length equals 15 residues.

Ten or more counts support this clonotype. The genes are TRBV7-9 and TRBJ1-2, with D unclear. CDR1 and CDR2 (germline): SEHNR, FQNEAQ (reference sequence). V was clipped by 4 bases and J by 2 bases, with 11 bases between them. The CDR3 has 14 residues. CDR3 sequence (DNA): TGTGCCAGCAGCTCCACAGTCCTAAACTATGGCTACACCTTC. This encodes CASSSTVLNYGYTF.

As regards this clonotype: A read error may be the cause here, since a much bigger clone is one base away. The conserved closing phenylalanine or tryptophan is absent in this CDR3, likely reflecting a read error. The rearrangement links TRBV29-1 to TRBJ1-1; D is uncertain. CDR1 and CDR2 (germline): SQVTM, ANQGSEA. The CDR3 contains 10 residues. V was trimmed by 5 bases and J by 6 bases, leaving 7 bases between them. The CDR3 sequence is CSVLTPEAFL. Written as DNA, the CDR3 is TGCAGCGTTCTGACCCCTGAAGCTTTCCTT.

This clonotype was seen only once. A much larger clone differs by one base, so this may be a read error. The chain joins TRBV7-2 to TRBJ1-1; D unresolved. The CDR3 length is 14 residues. CDR1 SGHTA and CDR2 FQGNSA come from the germline V gene. CDR3 nucleotide sequence: TGTGCCCGCAGCTTAGCTTATGGGAACACTGAAGCTTTCTTT. Encoded protein: CARSLAYGNTEAFF.

Turning to this clonotype: This clone may be a read error of a much larger clone one base away. The chain links TRBV19 to TRBJ1-1, with a weak D call TRBD1 (6 bases). Germline V gene data show CDR1 as LNHDA and CDR2 as SQIVND (reference sequence). The CDR3 length is 12 residues. The DNA of the CDR3 is TGTGCCAGTAGTATGGGGGGCGCTGAAGCTTCCTTT. It translates to CASSMGGAEASF.

CDR3: CASSPRTHTGELFF. The CDR3 nucleotides read TGTGCCAGCAGCCCTCGGACACACACCGGGGAGCTGTTTTTT. The gene calls are TRBV9 and TRBJ2-2; the D gene is possibly TRBD1 (5 bases). Trimming took off 4 bases at V and 3 bases at J, with 10 bases between the two ends. The germline gives CDR1 SGDLS, CDR2 YYNGEE. This CDR3 spans 14 amino acids.

Here the CDR3 DNA reads TGTGCCAGCAGCCCGCGGGACGTCGCAAGTTCCTCCTACGAGCAGTACTTC. Translated: CASSPRDVASSSYEQYF. The chain links TRBV7-6 to TRBJ2-7; a possible D gene is TRBD2 (6 bases). Trimming shortened V by 5 bases and J by 0 bases, and 20 bases separated the two germline ends. The CDR3 has 17 residues. The V gene's germline CDR1 is SGHVS and CDR2 FNYEAQ.

The CDR3 DNA follows: TGTGCCAGCAGCGCCTTACAAACCGGGACAGGGTACGAGCAGTACTTC. This translates into CASSALQTGTGYEQYF. The genes are TRBV7-8 and TRBJ2-7; TRBD1 aligns across 9 bases. Germline lookup yields CDR1 SGHVS and CDR2 FQNEAQ. The CDR3 runs 16 residues. The V segment lost 5 bases and the J segment 4 bases; nucleotides outside the gene matches: 12.

This clonotype was found once. An end of the junction does not agree with germline; a read error may underlie this. In DNA, the CDR3 is TGTACCAGCAGCGAATGGACAGGGCGGTTCCACGAGCAGTACTTC. Translated: CTSSEWTGRFHEQYF. This sequence joins TRBV2 and TRBJ2-7, with 8 bases aligning to TRBD1. Germline CDR1 and CDR2: SNHLY and FYNNEI. The length of the CDR3 is 15 residues.

This chain links TRBV12-3 or TRBV12-4 with TRBJ1-1, with D unclear. CDR3 size: 12 residues. V was clipped by 1 base and J by 7 bases, with 7 bases between them. CDR3 sequence reads: CASSLGPIEAFF. The CDR3 bases are TGTGCCAGCAGTTTAGGTCCGATTGAAGCTTTCTTT.

Turning to this clonotype: The CDR3 ends on some other residue instead of the conserved phenylalanine or tryptophan, so this is likely a read error. It is unclear where the CDR3 begins or ends on the DNA, so no DNA is shown, and the CDR3 is as TCRdb lists it. V usage is TRBV7-9 and J usage is TRBJ2-6. Germline V lookup: CDR1 SEHNR, CDR2 FQNEAQ (reference sequence). Termini included, the CDR3 measures 8 amino acids. CDR3 sequence: CASGLGTS.

The V call is TRBV4-2, the J call TRBJ1-4; D not certain. This CDR3 is built from 13 residues. Germline assignment: CDR1 LGHNA and CDR2 YNFKEQ. V gave up 1 base and J gave up 8 bases, with 8 bases separating them. The CDR3 region is CASSQASGEKLFF. For the CDR3, the DNA is TGTGCCAGCAGCCAAGCGTCCGGAGAAAAACTGTTTTTT.

As for this clonotype: A junction boundary mismatches the germline segment, possibly from a read error. The chain couples TRBV10-3 to TRBJ2-2; 16 bases fit TRBD2. CDR1 and CDR2 (germline): ENHRY, SYGVKD. This CDR3 spans 19 amino acids. CDR3 sequence: CASSPGLAGGPGSTGELFF. The DNA of the CDR3 is TGTGCCAGCAGTCCGGGACTAGCGGGAGGGCCAGGAAGCACCGGGGAGCTGTTTTTT.

This clonotype was detected ten times or more. This chain uses TRBV7-9 with TRBJ2-7; the D is unclear. The CDR3 is 12 residues long. The germline V gene encodes CDR1 SEHNR and CDR2 FQNEAQ (reference sequence). The ends were cut back, 3 bases at V and 3 bases at J, with 6 bases in the middle. The CDR3 loop reads CASSLLNYEQYF. Here the CDR3 DNA reads TGTGCCAGCAGCTTGTTGAACTACGAGCAGTACTTC.

This clonotype was counted a few times. V usage is TRBV5-4 and J usage is TRBJ1-1, with D perhaps TRBD1 (6 bases). V dropped 4 bases and J dropped 8 bases, with 15 bases sitting between them. The CDR3 loop spans 13 amino acids. Germline V gives CDR1 SGHNT, CDR2 YYREEE (reference sequence). CDR3 loop: CASSRKGTLEAFF. The CDR3 coding sequence is TGTGCCAGCAGCCGGAAGGGGACATTAGAAGCTTTCTTT.

This clonotype showed up just a few times. The chain has TRBV29-1 and TRBJ2-3, with 7 bases fitting TRBD2. Germline V gene lookup returns CDR1 SQVTM and CDR2 ANQGSEA. The CDR3 runs 15 residues. V shed 6 bases and J 4 bases; nucleotides not matched to a gene: 13. The CDR3 protein is CSVPALAGAPDTQYF. CDR3 DNA sequence: TGCAGCGTCCCCGCTTTGGCGGGAGCCCCAGATACGCAGTATTTT.

Worth noting for this clonotype: This may come from a read error, since a much larger clone is one base off. The chain links TRBV14 to TRBJ1-6; no clear D. The CDR3 contains 15 residues. CDR1 SGHDN and CDR2 FVKESK come from the germline V gene. CDR3 protein: CATSQEGGFFSPLHF. The DNA of the CDR3 is TGTGCCACCAGCCAAGAGGGAGGATTCTTTTCACCCCTCCACTTT.

A few counts support this clonotype. The J gene is TRBJ1-2, the V gene TRBV19; 9 bases align to TRBD1. There are 15 residues in the CDR3. Germline V gene data show CDR1 as LNHDA and CDR2 as SQIVND (reference sequence). V gave up 4 bases and J gave up 8 bases; unmatched junction bases: 11. CDR3 residues: CASSTFGGQGIGYTF. The CDR3 region has the DNA TGTGCCAGTAGTACCTTCGGAGGACAGGGGATCGGCTACACCTTC.

Turning to this clonotype: One base away lies a much larger clone, so this may be a sequencing read error. This chain links TRBV11-2 with TRBJ1-1; D not resolved. The germline V gene encodes CDR1 SGHAT and CDR2 FQNNGV. The CDR3 loop spans 12 amino acids. Trimming removed 7 bases at V and 3 bases at J, with 9 bases between. CDR3 sequence reads: CASTSRHTEAFF. The CDR3 DNA is TGTGCCAGCACCTCCCGTCACACTGAAGCTTTCTTT.

This clonotype was seen many times. J is TRBJ1-4 and V is TRBV25-1, with TRBD1 matching over 8 bases. This CDR3 is 15 amino acids long. The ends lost 3 bases at V and 8 bases at J; junction bases unmatched: 8. Germline CDR1 MGHDK, CDR2 SYGVNS. CDR3 sequence: CASSDPRTGQEKLFF. The CDR3 bases are TGTGCCAGCAGTGACCCAAGGACAGGGCAGGAAAAACTGTTTTTT.

This clonotype was recorded a few times. The CDR3 spells CASRLRWDGTGELFF. The DNA for the CDR3 is TGTGCCAGCAGACTTAGGTGGGACGGCACCGGGGAGCTGTTTTTT. The chain combines TRBV9 with TRBJ2-2; TRBD1 or TRBD2 may be the D gene (5 bases each). The CDR3 extends over 15 amino acids. V lost 5 bases to trimming and J lost 4 bases, with 15 bases between them. Germline assignment: CDR1 SGDLS and CDR2 YYNGEE.

Comment on this clonotype: A much larger clone lies one base from this, so it may be a read error. V usage is TRBV19 and J usage is TRBJ1-2, with D maybe TRBD1 (6 bases). The germline CDR1 and CDR2 sequences are LNHDA and SQIVND (reference sequence). The CDR3 has 14 residues. In DNA, the CDR3 is TGTGCCAATAGTCCAACTACAGGGAGCTATGGCTACACCTTC. This gives the protein CANSPTTGSYGYTF. Full variable domain (missing parts from reference TRBV19 and TRBJ1-2): DGGITQSPKYLFRKEGQNVTLSCEQNLNHDAMYWYRQDPGQGLRLIYYSQIVNDFQKGDIAEGYSVSREKKESFPLTVTSAQKNPTAFYLCANSPTTGSYGYTFGSGTRLTVV.

The chain uses TRBV6-5 and TRBJ2-7; weak D call: TRBD2 (5 bases). Germline assignment: CDR1 MNHEY and CDR2 SVGAGI. The CDR3 covers 12 residues. The V gene lost 6 bases and the J gene lost 2 bases, with 8 bases spanning the gap. CDR3 amino acids: CASRSGPYEQYF. In nucleotides, the CDR3 is TGTGCCAGCAGGAGCGGTCCCTACGAGCAGTACTTC.

The chain employs TRBV11-1 and TRBJ2-3; TRBD2 is a possible D gene (5 bases). Deletions cut 5 bases from V and 2 bases from J, with 14 bases between. This CDR3 is built from 15 residues. The germline gives CDR1 SGHAT, CDR2 FQDESV (reference sequence). The CDR3 DNA reads as TGTGCCAGCAGCCCTAGCTCCGGGATCACAGATACGCAGTATTTT. Translating gives CASSPSSGITDTQYF.

The chain joins TRBV20-1 to TRBJ1-4; 7 nucleotides agree with TRBD1. The CDR3 spans 13 residues. Germline V gives CDR1 DFQATT, CDR2 SNEGSKA (reference sequence). V trimming: 6 bases; J trimming: 6 bases; junction bases outside the gene matches: 7. Here the CDR3 reads CSALRRGHEKLFF. The CDR3 DNA reads as TGCAGTGCCCTCAGGAGGGGGCATGAAAAACTGTTTTTT.

There are many counts of this clonotype. This chain connects TRBV29-1 to TRBJ2-5; the D is unclear. Trimming pared 2 bases from V and 2 bases from J, leaving 9 bases between. This CDR3 has 13 amino acids. Germline-derived CDR1 and CDR2 are SQVTM and ANQGSEA. The DNA of the CDR3 is TGCAGCGTTGAACGGACGGCACAAGAGACCCAGTACTTC. Translation: CSVERTAQETQYF.

About this clonotype: A much larger clone lies a single base off, so this may be a read error. The chain is built from TRBV20-1 and TRBJ2-7, with no clear D. V shed 3 bases and J shed 5 bases, with 11 bases lying between them. The CDR3 has 12 residues. The germline CDR1 and CDR2 sequences are DFQATT and SNEGSKA (reference sequence). The CDR3 region has the DNA TGCAGTGCTAGCTACGGAGCCCACGAGCAGTACTTC. Protein: CSASYGAHEQYF.

This clonotype was seen repeatedly, ten times or more. V is TRBV10-3 and J is TRBJ1-5, with TRBD1 as a possible D gene (5 bases). Trimming left V 3 bases short and J 9 bases short, with 21 bases between. The CDR3 has 16 amino acids. CDR1 is ENHRY and CDR2 is SYGVKD in the germline V gene. The CDR3 sequence: CAISDRQLTVLLPQHF. The CDR3 DNA reads TGTGCCATCAGTGACCGACAGCTCACGGTCCTTTTGCCCCAGCATTTT.

This clonotype was detected only a few times. The chain carries TRBV12-3 or TRBV12-4 and TRBJ1-5; 9 nucleotides line up with TRBD1. The CDR3 runs to 16 residues. The V segment lost 5 bases and the J segment 1 base; nucleotides outside the gene matches: 6. CDR3 nucleotides: TGTGCCAGCAGTGTCCAGGACAGGGGCAGCAATCAGCCCCAGCATTTT. Residues: CASSVQDRGSNQPQHF.

The CDR3 DNA reads TGCAGTGCCCCACAGGGAGGGGACACTGAAGCTTTCTTT. Its protein is CSAPQGGDTEAFF. The V call is TRBV20-1, the J call TRBJ1-1; D is perhaps TRBD1 (6 bases). The CDR3 sequence is 13 residues long. Per germline, CDR1 DFQATT and CDR2 SNEGSKA (reference sequence). The V and J ends lost 6 bases and 3 bases respectively, with 14 bases between them.